This T cell receptor beta chain derives from a study of blood T cells in healthy people across ages (dated by TCRdb to the mid-2010s). About the full investigation: In model experiments, template switching captured roughly one uniquely barcoded TCR beta cDNA molecule for every two T cells. To track age-related changes in TCR beta repertoire diversity, the study relied on deep sequencing normalized with unique cDNA molecular identifiers. Donors were grouped into four age groups: young (average 16 years), middle-aged (roughly 40), aged (about 60) and long-lived (over 80). To avoid experimental bias, donors of different ages were spread randomly across the sequencing lanes. Two additional independent replicas of 1 million unique cDNA reads from the same blood draw were analyzed for two donors (one aged 18 to 30 and one aged 80 or older). Results the study describes overall, beyond this receptor: The percentage of naive T cells measured by flow cytometry correlated strongly with observed TCR beta diversity. Because donor CMV infection status was unknown, age-related changes in expanded clonotypes were potentially confounded. Compared with the aged group, the long-lived group had more naive CD4+ T cells, fewer expanded clones and increased TCR diversity, suggesting age selection. As age increased, observed TCR beta diversity per million T cells dropped in a roughly linear way, and a significant reduction was already evident by age around 41. Since profiling was done on bulk unsorted PBMCs, naive and antigen-experienced compartments could not be conclusively compared. Estimates of total diversity based on one million sequenced T cells were regarded as lower bounds and as underestimates.

The CDR3, cysteine through phenylalanine, is 15 amino acids long. Of all the DNA, just the CDR3 is kept, 45 bases in frame from base 1. The germline V gene (reference sequence) gives CDR1 as GTSNPN and CDR2 as SVGIG. Trimming removed 5 bases from V and 7 bases from J, leaving 21 bases between the germline ends. Donors were a few dozen systemically healthy Caucasian individuals from Russia aged roughly 6 to 90 years. Roughly 11 milliliters of peripheral blood were drawn from each donor into EDTA-treated Vacutainer tubes. PBMCs were isolated by Ficoll-Paque density-gradient centrifugation, with at least 6.5 million obtained per sample. Trizol reagent was used to extract total RNA from the PBMCs, yielding at least 5 micrograms per sample. For every donor, flow cytometry on a PBMC aliquot measured the percentage of naive CD45RAhigh/CD27high T cells. A note on this clonotype: Its antigen has not been determined. Per-base quality was not reported, and no clone a single base away is much larger than it.

Libraries were made using 5' RACE. Sequenced on an Illumina HiSeq 2500. The second PCR ran for about 7 to 11 cycles and used a J-beta primer mix along with a sample-barcoded 5' primer. Each TCR beta cDNA molecule received a unique molecular identifier from a template-switch 5' adaptor carrying 12 random nucleotides. Each sample yielded at least 3 million CDR3-containing paired-end reads. The Mint cDNA synthesis kit, primed by a TRBC-specific oligonucleotide, was used to synthesize first-strand cDNA from all RNA. All cDNA was treated with uracil-DNA glycosylase and then went through a first 18-cycle PCR with the universal primers M1SS and BC2_uni_R. The source study handled its data this way. Each sample was normalized by randomly selecting 1 million high-quality reads, each carrying a distinct molecular identifier. Reads with shared molecular identifiers were discarded instead of being binned into consensus sequences. MiTCR, set to a Q25 quality threshold and the strictest error-elimination algorithm, was used for CDR3 identification, clonotype clustering and error correction. A nonparametric unseen species model with Euler transformation was used to estimate a lower bound on total TCR beta diversity. TCRdb reprocessing: public reads trimmed at Q25 with fastp, clones called with MiXCR, in-frame beta chains kept. Identical CDR3 protein sequences are pooled into one entry, listed with their most common genes and DNA. The V and J calls were not made by the authors but by TCRdb's processing. This sample holds hundreds of thousands of distinct CDR3 sequences; about 45% were observed only once. The ten biggest clones cover 15% to 20% of the sample.

The V gene is TRBV30 and the J gene is TRBJ2-1; the D gene could be either TRBD1 or TRBD2, each agreeing at 7 bases. The receptor was derived from a man aged 80 or over in good health. Specimen: blood. CDR3 reads: CAWALPGGRGNEQFF. At the DNA level, the sequence is TGTGCCTGGGCACTCCCAGGGGGGCGGGGGAATGAGCAGTTCTTC.